The entry below gives a single TCR beta chain sequence along with its context. Its target is not known. Using immunoSEQ multiplex PCR, the repertoire was profiled, and TCRdb retains in-frame clones only, with some absent. The table records tens of thousands of clones, approximately 80% of them present only once. The data were taken from a study of a mutant IDH1 vaccine in newly diagnosed glioma. Overall study: Vaccination started 4-6 weeks after radiotherapy alone, or with temozolomide cycles. Beforehand, treatment had been radiotherapy, temozolomide, or both; the majority received both. Among treated patients, about 62% were male and about 38% female, and mean age was about 40 years. General study points: Vaccination induced immune responses in about 93% of patients.

CDR1 is LNHDA, CDR2 SQIVND, per germline (reference sequence). CDR3 length: 14 residues. V lost 3 bases and J 5 bases, leaving 14 bases between the germline ends. The time point denotes: week 35, safety follow-up. Topical imiquimod was applied with each vaccine dose, which held 300 ug of mutant IDH1 20-mer peptide. This receptor was obtained from a man aged 25 to 40 with glioma. The input for sequencing was PBMCs, taken from a glioma patient whose treatment included an IDH1 peptide vaccine. The chain combines TRBV19 with TRBJ2-7, with a weak D call TRBD1 (6 bases). The CDR3 sequence is CASSIQGSWDEQYF. CDR3 coding DNA: TGTGCCAGTAGTATTCAGGGGAGTTGGGACGAGCAGTACTTC.